This entry describes one TCR beta chain. The antigen it recognizes is unknown. No quality values exist for individual bases; no much larger clone is one base distant. TCRbeta CDR3 regions were amplified from genomic DNA using the immunoSEQ Assay, a bias-controlled multiplex PCR. The authors processed their data as follows. Within the assay, amplification of reference gene primers was used to estimate how many nucleated cells each sample contained. To quantify the absolute abundance of each unique TCRbeta CDR3 rearrangement, sequence reads were collapsed and filtered. For each sample, productive Simpson clonality was calculated as the square root of Simpson's diversity index over productive rearrangements. This immuneACCESS table, as held by TCRdb, lists in-frame sequences with V and J called but not all clones. Of the missing ones, under half trace to an unresolved V gene in checked studies; the others have no known cause. V and J calls and clone size are given by that table; D and trimming were obtained from the DNA. The sample table records some 240,000 clones; 81% of these occur just once. Roughly 7.4% of the sample goes to the ten largest clones.

Including the terminal cysteine and phenylalanine, the CDR3 comprises 14 residues. Only CDR3 DNA remains: 42 bases, in frame from the first base. Taken from the germline V gene, the CDR1 and CDR2 loops are SGHNT and YENEEA. Deletion took 6 bases off V and 1 base off J, with a span of 12 bases between the germline ends. In Seattle, one collaborating source enrolled patients while the infection was active and tracked those patients longitudinally over the course of disease. Each collaborating institution followed its own protocols to collect whole blood in K2EDTA tubes. For TCRbeta analysis, collaborators shipped samples in one of three forms: frozen whole blood, isolated PBMCs, or DNA extracted from either of those sample types. The data derive from a study of blood T cell repertoires in COVID-19 (dated by TCRdb to 2018 to 2020). At the level of the whole study: Collaborator samples came from the United States, Italy and Spain and covered acute and convalescent phases of COVID-19. The prospective study material was composed of cDNA or gDNA derived from T cells, B-cell-depleted T cells, or PBMCs. Deeply sampled blood TCRbeta repertoires from subjects exposed to, actively infected with, or recovered from COVID-19 were included in the dataset. A freely available public database, intended as a resource for researchers studying the immune response to SARS-CoV-2, is where the repertoires were released. The samples were drawn from two sources: the first 160 participants of the ongoing ImmuneRACE study, and fewer than 1,500 subjects contributed by 6 global collaborators. Sample metadata almost always included a de-identified subject ID, COVID-19 status, age in years and sex. HLA class I and class II types, where available, came from metadata supplied by the sample provider rather than from assay-based typing. The study at large found these results: The quantity of clinical and demographic metadata differed by source and by participant and was supplied without curation.

This receptor chain uses TRBV11-3 and TRBJ1-1; TRBD1 is a possible D gene, resting on 6 matching bases. The TCR was taken from an elderly woman with COVID-19, enrolled during active disease. Sequencing was carried out using peripheral blood. Here the CDR3 is given as CASSSQGKNTEAFF. The nucleotide sequence is TGTGCCAGCAGTTCTCAGGGGAAGAACACTGAAGCTTTCTTT.